The 8 T cell receptor beta chains in this list originate from one sample, sequenced in a study of T cells in Graves' hyperthyroidism and ophthalmopathy. Amplification of TCR beta CDR3 regions used RNA as the template. In the first-round RT-PCR of the TCR CDR3, the HTBI primer set was used. TCRdb recomputed calls from the multiplex PCR reads with MiXCR, one row per CDR3 protein. This sample yields roughly 57,000 distinct CDR3 sequences, of which around 50% are seen a single time; more than 3% belongs to the top ten. The sequencing sample was made of blood. Receptor source: a woman aged 55-69 years with Graves' ophthalmopathy.

This clonotype was observed many times. The rearrangement uses TRBV18 and TRBJ2-7; D is possibly TRBD1 or TRBD2 (5 bases each). The V gene's germline CDR1 is KGHSH and CDR2 LQKENI. Trimming took 1 base from V and 3 from J, leaving 7 bases between them. CDR3 size: 13 residues. The CDR3 bases are TGTGCCAGCTCACCACGGGACGGCTACGAGCAGTACTTC. It specifies CASSPRDGYEQYF.

The V call is TRBV20-1, the J call TRBJ1-1; D may be TRBD1 (6 bases). This CDR3 contains 21 residues. Germline values: CDR1 DFQATT, CDR2 SNEGSKA (reference sequence). V lost 3 bases to trimming and J lost 4 bases, with 36 bases between them. Written as DNA, the CDR3 is TGCAGTGCTAGCCCGACGTTATTCGCTGGCACAGATACAGGGAGCGGCACTGAAGCTTTCTTT. Translation gives CSASPTLFAGTDTGSGTEAFF.

This clonotype was picked up many times. The J gene is TRBJ2-1, the V gene TRBV19; 10 bases are shared with TRBD2. Germline CDR1 and CDR2: LNHDA and SQIVND (reference sequence). CDR3 size: 15 residues. V was clipped by 5 bases and J by 1 base; unmatched bases: 2. The CDR3 DNA is TGTGCCAGTAGTTCTAGCGGGGGTTCCTACAATGAGCAGTTCTTC. Translating gives CASSSSGGSYNEQFF. Together with reference TRBV19 and TRBJ2-1, the CDR3 gives the full variable domain: DGGITQSPKYLFRKEGQNVTLSCEQNLNHDAMYWYRQDPGQGLRLIYYSQIVNDFQKGDIAEGYSVSREKKESFPLTVTSAQKNPTAFYLCASSSSGGSYNEQFFGPGTRLTVL.

This clonotype was seen only once. The chain combines TRBV10-3 with TRBJ2-3; 9 bases align to TRBD2. The germline gives CDR1 ENHRY, CDR2 SYGVKD. V lost 4 bases, J lost 11 bases, and 22 bases stayed unmatched. The CDR3 spans 18 residues. CDR3 in amino acids: CAISGTGAGTSSYNEQYF. CDR3 in DNA: TGTGCCATCAGTGGGACAGGCGCCGGGACTAGCAGCTACAATGAGCAGTATTTT.

V and J are TRBV6-5 and TRBJ1-4; no firm D call. CDR1 and CDR2 from the germline V gene are MNHEY and SVGAGI. Trimming pared 2 bases from V and 10 bases from J, leaving 5 bases between. This CDR3 comprises 11 residues. CDR3: CASSYEGKLFF. The CDR3 DNA follows: TGTGCCAGCAGTTACGAGGGAAAACTGTTTTTT.

This sequence joins TRBV19 and TRBJ2-2, with TRBD1 matching over 8 bases. CDR3 length: 17 residues. The junction had 18 bases not matched to a gene; V was cut back by 11 bases and J by 4 bases. The germline gives CDR1 LNHDA, CDR2 SQIVND (reference sequence). DNA of the CDR3: TGTGCCGGTAATGGTGGGGCAGGGGGCTCTTCCACCGGGGAGCTGTTTTTT. It specifies CAGNGGAGGSSTGELFF.

This clonotype was seen once. The gene calls are TRBV15 and TRBJ2-7, with 7 positions matching TRBD1. In germline, CDR1 is LNHNV, CDR2 YYDKDF (reference sequence). V dropped 0 bases and J dropped 5; count of bases not matched to a gene: 7. The CDR3 has 15 residues. CDR3: CATSRDGRQGDEQYV. DNA of the CDR3: TGTGCCACCAGCAGAGATGGGAGACAGGGAGACGAGCAGTACGTC.

This clonotype was seen at least ten times. A single base separates this from a much larger clone, so it may be a read error. The chain joins TRBV4-2 to TRBJ2-7; D tentatively fits TRBD1 or TRBD2 (5 bases each). The CDR3 runs 14 residues. Germline V gene lookup returns CDR1 LGHNA and CDR2 YNFKEQ. CDR3 sequence: CACSPPGRSYEQYF. The CDR3 DNA sequence: TGTGCCTGCAGCCCACCGGGACGGTCCTACGAGCAGTACTTC.